Below, 10 T cell receptor beta chains from the same sample are listed, as sequenced in a study of regulatory and conventional T cells in RAG deficiency (dated by TCRdb to 2017 to 2019). Before genomic DNA extraction, conventional CD4+ T cells were purified from blood as CD25-low CD127-high cells. Library creation used the immunoSEQ multiplex PCR assay. TCRdb provides this immuneACCESS table in a form limited to in-frame rearrangements. Some clones are lacking; in checked studies, under half of them reflect an unresolved V gene, and why the rest are absent is not known. Recorded for this sample are under 35,000 clones; around 76% of them occurred a single time. 3% to 4% of the sample rests with the top ten. The sample also formed part of further work on regulatory T cells. The second publication reports: For the multiplex PCR, 52 forward TRBV primers and 13 reverse TRBJ primers were used, and amplification bias was corrected with both assay-based and computational methods.

Sequencing was done on a sample of CD4+ effector T cells sorted from blood. These receptors were collected from a human donor in good health.

This clone was detected only once. The chain links TRBV9 to TRBJ1-2; TRBD1 is a possible D gene (5 bases). Trimming stripped 5 bases from V and 7 bases from J, with 18 bases between. The germline gives CDR1 SGDLS, CDR2 YYNGEE. The CDR3 loop spans 14 amino acids. CDR3 amino acids: CASSRLQEYLGYTF. Here the CDR3 DNA reads TGTGCCAGCAGTAGACTACAGGAGTACCTTGGCTACACCTTC.

This clone was observed a few times. CDR3 loop: CASSLRGDQPQHF. CDR3 nucleotide sequence: TGTGCCAGCAGCTTGAGGGGGGATCAGCCCCAGCATTTT. The J gene is TRBJ1-5, the V gene TRBV7-9, with D perhaps matching TRBD1 (6 bases). CDR1 and CDR2 (germline): SEHNR, FQNEAQ (reference sequence). The germline V and J ends were trimmed by 3 bases and 5 bases, with 8 bases remaining between them. This CDR3 is 13 amino acids long.

This clone was counted only a few times. This chain links TRBV7-6 with TRBJ1-2, with D possibly being TRBD1 (6 bases). The CDR3 is made up of 13 amino acids. Germline values: CDR1 SGHVS, CDR2 FNYEAQ. V was trimmed by 1 base and J by 8 bases, leaving 11 bases between them. This CDR3 is CASSLGRGQGYTF. The CDR3 coding sequence is TGTGCCAGCAGCTTAGGACGGGGGCAAGGCTACACCTTC. Based on the CDR3 plus reference TRBV7-6 and TRBJ1-2, the full variable domain is GAGVSQSPRYKVTKRGQDVALRCDPISGHVSLYWYRQALGQGPEFLTYFNYEAQQDKSGLPNDRFSAERPEGSISTLTIQRTEQRDSAMYRCASSLGRGQGYTFGSGTRLTVV.

The V gene is TRBV7-6, the J gene TRBJ2-5, with TRBD2 as a possible D gene (7 bases). V was pared by 3 bases and J by 2 bases, with 13 bases between. This CDR3 is 15 amino acids long. Germline V lookup: CDR1 SGHVS, CDR2 FNYEAQ. The CDR3: CASSFPGGLQETQYF. As DNA, the CDR3 is TGTGCCAGCAGCTTTCCCGGGGGGCTGCAAGAGACCCAGTACTTC.

The chain is built from TRBV19 and TRBJ2-2; D gene unclear. V dropped 4 bases and J dropped 0 bases, with 9 bases sitting between them. Germline CDR1 reads LNHDA; CDR2 reads SQIVND (reference sequence). This CDR3 contains 15 residues. In nucleotides, the CDR3 is TGTGCCAGTAGTACCCGCTACTCGAACACCGGGGAGCTGTTTTTT. Translating gives CASSTRYSNTGELFF.

On this clone: Germline and junction disagree at one end, which may indicate a read error. The chain recombines TRBV9 with TRBJ2-5; TRBD1 might be the D (6 bases). Germline V gene sequence: CDR1 SGDLS, CDR2 YYNGEE. CDR3 length: 15 amino acids. As DNA, the CDR3 is TGTGCCAGCAGCGTAGGGGCTCCGGGACAAGGGACCCAGTACTTC. It specifies CASSVGAPGQGTQYF.

J is TRBJ1-3 and V is TRBV5-5; D is possibly TRBD1 (6 bases). Trimming removed 4 bases at V and 0 bases at J, with 8 bases between. This CDR3 has 14 amino acids. CDR1 and CDR2 from the germline V gene are SGHKS and YYEKEE (reference sequence). The CDR3 nucleotides are TGTGCCAGCAGCAAGGGACACTCTGGAAACACCATATATTTT. Encoded protein: CASSKGHSGNTIYF.

This clone was observed a few times. The rearrangement links TRBV28 to TRBJ1-3; D perhaps matches TRBD1 (6 bases). The germline CDR1 and CDR2 sequences are MDHEN and SYDVKM. The CDR3 covers 16 residues. Trimming took off 3 bases at V and 1 base at J, with 13 bases between the two ends. The CDR3 reads CASSFTGQLSGNTIYF. CDR3 nucleotide sequence: TGTGCCAGCAGTTTTACGGGACAACTATCTGGAAACACCATATATTTT.

The rearrangement links TRBV5-1 to TRBJ2-3; TRBD2 aligns across 10 bases. With V trimmed by 0 bases and J by 6 bases, 7 bases remained unmatched. This CDR3 has 16 residues. Per germline, CDR1 SGHRS and CDR2 YFSETQ. The CDR3 DNA follows: TGCGCCAGCAGCTTGGCTAGCGGGGGCTTCTGGGATACGCAGTATTTT. This codes for CASSLASGGFWDTQYF.

The V call is TRBV2, the J call TRBJ2-2; 10 bases are a match to TRBD2. The CDR3 runs 15 residues. J lost 6 bases, V lost 6 bases, and 7 bases had no gene match. CDR1 and CDR2 (germline): SNHLY, FYNNEI. The CDR3 bases are TGTGCCAGCAGATTAAGCGGGGGGGCCCCCGGGGAGCTGTTTTTT. Amino acids: CASRLSGGAPGELFF.